This T cell receptor (beta chain) was captured in a study of immune heterogeneity within non-small cell lung tumors (dated by TCRdb to 2017 to 2018). About the full investigation: Histology comprised a handful of squamous cell carcinomas, some ten non-squamous carcinomas and 1 tumor not otherwise specified. Binding of neoantigens to the HLA alleles of each patient was predicted with netMHCpan-3.0 for mutant peptides of 8 to 11 amino acids. TCR repertoire analysis included roughly 58 tumor loci from around 16 patients, whereas transcriptome data included only around 44 loci from 12 patients. To examine intratumoral immune heterogeneity, the study used whole-exome sequencing, RNA-seq and TCR beta repertoire sequencing on multiple spatially distinct regions of each NSCLC tumor.

The TCR beta CDR3 region was amplified with a multiplex PCR system whose first round ran for 10 cycles using 32 V-gene forward primers and 13 J-gene reverse primers. First-round PCR used a QIAGEN Multiplex PCR Kit, and primer sequences were filed in Chinese patent CN105087789A. Illumina universal primers were added in a second PCR round performed with the Phusion High-Fidelity PCR Kit. The TCR libraries underwent paired-end sequencing with a read length of 151 bp on the Illumina HiSeq X Ten platform. Per the original workflow: Reads without multiplex PCR primers were removed using Cutadapt, read pairs were merged using PEAR, and CDR3 regions were called using MiXCR with default settings. Shannon entropy measured repertoire diversity, and clonality was calculated as one minus the Shannon entropy divided by the ln of the count of productive unique sequences. Clonotypes at a frequency of at least 0.5% were defined as dominant or high-frequency T-cell clones. TCRdb itself trimmed the public reads at Q25 with fastp, ran MiXCR and retained productive beta chains. Rows are unified per CDR3 protein, each entry keeping the most common DNA and genes. The V and J calls here are based on TCRdb, not the publication. The sample records 21,000 or so distinct CDR3 sequences, 25% to 35% of which are singletons. Clones ranked in the top ten supply about 3.9% of the sample.

About this clonotype: Its antigen is not yet known. Per-base qualities were not stored, and no clone one base away is much larger.

For the TCR template, genomic DNA was extracted from bulk tumor tissue, and 500 to 750 ng of gDNA was amplified for each sample. During surgery, several biopsies were collected from each primary tumor and placed as far from one another as possible within the tumor mass. The study cohort was described as untreated, and the patients were newly diagnosed NSCLC cases having curative surgery. The samples came from fewer than 16 patients with newly diagnosed non-small cell lung cancer who were having surgery intended to be curative. A couple of independent pathologists examined the resected tumor masses. Only DNA and RNA samples of high quality went on to sequencing. What the authors observed across the whole study: Within a patient, the same dominant CDR3B clonotypes appeared at multiple loci, but different tumor locations also contained unique high-frequency clones. Local tumor mutational burden and local T-cell repertoire clonality had a statistically significant but moderate positive correlation (R about 0.3). High-frequency TCR beta clonotypes were found to be largely distinct between individual patients.

The clonotype was recovered from a man between 35 and 55 years old with non-small cell lung cancer. Sequenced material: lung tumor tissue.

The base sequence is TGTGCCAGCAGCTTATTGGCGGGTGTCTGGGAGACCCAGTACTTC. Its amino acids are CASSLLAGVWETQYF. Rearrangement joined TRBV7-9 to TRBJ2-5; TRBD2 is a weak D gene call, 5 bases matching. The CDR3 measures 15 amino acids from cysteine to phenylalanine. Just the 45-base CDR3 DNA is kept, in frame starting at base 1. According to the germline V gene (reference sequence), CDR1 reads SEHNR and CDR2 reads FQNEAQ. V was cut back by 2 bases and J by 5 bases, leaving a gap of 15 bases between them.